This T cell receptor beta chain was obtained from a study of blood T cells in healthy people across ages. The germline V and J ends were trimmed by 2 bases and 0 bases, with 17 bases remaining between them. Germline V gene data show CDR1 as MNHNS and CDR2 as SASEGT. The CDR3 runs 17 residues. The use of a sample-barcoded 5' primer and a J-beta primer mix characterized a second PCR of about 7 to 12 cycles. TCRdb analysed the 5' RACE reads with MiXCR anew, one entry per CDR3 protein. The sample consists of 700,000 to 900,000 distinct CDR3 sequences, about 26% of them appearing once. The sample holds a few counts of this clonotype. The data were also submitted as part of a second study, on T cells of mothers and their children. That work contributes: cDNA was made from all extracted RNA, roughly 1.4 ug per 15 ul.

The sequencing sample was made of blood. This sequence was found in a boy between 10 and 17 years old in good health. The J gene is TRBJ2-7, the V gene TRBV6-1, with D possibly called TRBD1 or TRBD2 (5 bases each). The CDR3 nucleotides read TGTGCCAGCAGTGAAAACGGAGACCGGGACGTCTCCTACGAGCAGTACTTC. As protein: CASSENGDRDVSYEQYF.